These T cell receptor beta chains were read from a single sample in a study of blood T cells in healthy people across ages. TCRdb reanalysed the 5' RACE reads using MiXCR and keeps one entry per CDR3 protein. Seen here are about 1.6 million distinct CDR3 sequences, approximately 32% observed once, and the top ten hold about 11%. Sequenced input: blood. Receptors originate from a woman younger than 45 in good health. Both conserved end residues are part of each CDR3. D genes are given only for firm matches. Expanded clones get a size class; other rows say once, few or many, or leave the size out.

CDR3nt: TGTGCCAGCAGCTTAATGTACTCTGGACTAGCGGGCGAGAGGGCAGATACGCAGTATTTT
CDR3aa: CASSLMYSGLAGERADTQYF
abundance: -
j_gene: TRBJ2-3
d_gene: TRBD2
v_gene: TRBV7-9

CDR3nt: TGTGCCAGCAGTAAGACTAGCGGGAGCGTTAACACAGATACGCAGTATTTT
CDR3aa: CASSKTSGSVNTDTQYF
abundance: few
j_gene: TRBJ2-3
d_gene: TRBD2
v_gene: TRBV25-1

CDR3nt: TGTGCCAGTAGTACCGTGGGACAGGGATACACAGATACGCAGTATTTT
CDR3aa: CASSTVGQGYTDTQYF
abundance: -
j_gene: TRBJ2-3
d_gene: TRBD1
v_gene: TRBV19

CDR3nt: TGCAGTGCCGGCGGAGGGGGGCAAAACATTCAGTACTTC
CDR3aa: CSAGGGGQNIQYF
abundance: -
j_gene: TRBJ2-4
d_gene: -
v_gene: TRBV20-1

CDR3nt: TGCAGCGTTGAAGGGACAAGAATAGGAAGCACTGAAGCTTTCTTT
CDR3aa: CSVEGTRIGSTEAFF
abundance: once
j_gene: TRBJ1-1
d_gene: -
v_gene: TRBV29-1

CDR3nt: TGTGCCAGCAGTTACTCCCCCGTCCACGAGCAGTACTTC
CDR3aa: CASSYSPVHEQYF
abundance: many
j_gene: TRBJ2-7
d_gene: -
v_gene: TRBV6-6

CDR3nt: TGCGCCAGCAAACAGGGGGCCATACTTCCTTTCACAGATACGCAGTATTTT
CDR3aa: CASKQGAILPFTDTQYF
abundance: -
j_gene: TRBJ2-3
d_gene: TRBD1
v_gene: TRBV5-1

CDR3nt: TGTGCCAGCAGTGACTGGGGGTTGAGCTCCTACAATGAGCAGTTCTTC
CDR3aa: CASSDWGLSSYNEQFF
abundance: -
j_gene: TRBJ2-1
d_gene: -
v_gene: TRBV6-4

CDR3nt: TGCAGTGCTAGACTCGGGGGAATGAACACTGAAGCTTTCTTT
CDR3aa: CSARLGGMNTEAFF
abundance: few
j_gene: TRBJ1-1
d_gene: -
v_gene: TRBV20-1

CDR3nt: TGTGCCAGCAGTCTGCGGGACAGGGGATCTTTCTATGGCTACACCTTC
CDR3aa: CASSLRDRGSFYGYTF
abundance: -
j_gene: TRBJ1-2
d_gene: TRBD1
v_gene: TRBV2

CDR3nt: TGTGCCATCAGTGAGGGACCAAGGGATAGTCAGCCCCAGCATTTT
CDR3aa: CAISEGPRDSQPQHF
abundance: many
j_gene: TRBJ1-5
d_gene: -
v_gene: TRBV10-3

CDR3nt: TGTGCCAGCAGTTTGGAGGCCGGTGGAAACAGGGGGCTTGAAAAACTGTTTTTT
CDR3aa: CASSLEAGGNRGLEKLFF
abundance: -
j_gene: TRBJ1-4
d_gene: TRBD1
v_gene: TRBV5-5

CDR3nt: TGCAGCGCTAGCGGGGCCTCCTACGAGCAGTACTTC
CDR3aa: CSASGASYEQYF
abundance: many
j_gene: TRBJ2-7
d_gene: TRBD2
v_gene: TRBV20-1

CDR3nt: TGTGCCAGCAGCGTAGGTTGGCTAGCGGGGGGGACCCAGTACTTC
CDR3aa: CASSVGWLAGGTQYF
abundance: -
j_gene: TRBJ2-5
d_gene: TRBD2
v_gene: TRBV9

CDR3nt: TGCGCCAGCAGCTTGGCCGGGGGCAGTCGCGAGACCCAGTACTTC
CDR3aa: CASSLAGGSRETQYF
abundance: many
j_gene: TRBJ2-5
d_gene: -
v_gene: TRBV5-1

CDR3nt: TGTGCCAGCAGCTCAAAGGGGGTCACTGAAGCTTTCTTT
CDR3aa: CASSSKGVTEAFF
abundance: -
j_gene: TRBJ1-1
d_gene: -
v_gene: TRBV3-1

CDR3nt: TGTGCCAGCAGCTTAGACTATTGGGACAGCATCGTTTTACGTTCACCCCTCCACTTT
CDR3aa: CASSLDYWDSIVLRSPLHF
abundance: many
j_gene: TRBJ1-6
d_gene: TRBD1
v_gene: TRBV7-2

CDR3nt: TGCGCCAGCAGCCAAGACATCTCAGGGAGCAATCAGCCCCAGCATTTT
CDR3aa: CASSQDISGSNQPQHF
abundance: -
j_gene: TRBJ1-5
d_gene: -
v_gene: TRBV4-1

CDR3nt: TGCAGCGCCCGGAGGGGACAGCAAAATGAGCAGTTCTTC
CDR3aa: CSARRGQQNEQFF
abundance: many
j_gene: TRBJ2-1
d_gene: -
v_gene: TRBV29-1

CDR3nt: TGCGCCAGCAGTGAGCCCAGACAGGGGGCGAGTATGAATACGCAGTATTTT
CDR3aa: CASSEPRQGASMNTQYF
abundance: -
j_gene: TRBJ2-3
d_gene: TRBD1
v_gene: TRBV10-2

CDR3nt: TGTGCCTGGACCAGCACCGGGGAGCTGTTTTTT
CDR3aa: CAWTSTGELFF
abundance: -
j_gene: TRBJ2-2
d_gene: -
v_gene: TRBV30

CDR3nt: TGTGCCAGCAGCTTTACTAGCGGTACCACAGATACGCAGTATTTT
CDR3aa: CASSFTSGTTDTQYF
abundance: -
j_gene: TRBJ2-3
d_gene: TRBD2
v_gene: TRBV7-2

CDR3nt: TGTGCCAGCAGTTTGATCGGGGGGGCCTACGAGCAGTACTTC
CDR3aa: CASSLIGGAYEQYF
abundance: few
j_gene: TRBJ2-7
d_gene: TRBD2
v_gene: TRBV28

CDR3nt: TGTGCCAGCCCCTTATCGGGACAGATCATGAACACTGAAGCTTTCTTT
CDR3aa: CASPLSGQIMNTEAFF
abundance: -
j_gene: TRBJ1-1
d_gene: TRBD1
v_gene: TRBV2

CDR3nt: TGCAGTGCTCCTGGACTAGCGGGGGGGCCAGGCACAGATACGCAGTATTTT
CDR3aa: CSAPGLAGGPGTDTQYF
abundance: once
j_gene: TRBJ2-3
d_gene: TRBD2
v_gene: TRBV20-1

CDR3nt: TGCGCCAGCAGCCAAGGTGCTGGGACAGCCGCCACAGATACGCAGTATTTT
CDR3aa: CASSQGAGTAATDTQYF
abundance: few
j_gene: TRBJ2-3
d_gene: TRBD1
v_gene: TRBV4-1

CDR3nt: TGCGCCAGCAGCTCGCCTTCCGGGACAGCGAACACCGGGGAGCTGTTTTTT
CDR3aa: CASSSPSGTANTGELFF
abundance: -
j_gene: TRBJ2-2
d_gene: TRBD1
v_gene: TRBV5-1